The sequence of this TCR beta chain was determined in a study of graft-versus-host responses after intestinal transplantation (dated by TCRdb to the early 2020s). The study in broad terms: Multivisceral, liver-intestinal, or isolated intestinal transplants were received by the recipients. Alloreactive clones were identified by sequencing pre-transplant mixed lymphocyte reaction products and comparing these products with unstimulated pre-transplant donor and recipient T cells. Of the approximately 24 intestinal transplant recipients enrolled in the cohort, one of whom was a retransplant, a few patients without pretransplant specimens were excluded. Every recipient was given anti-thymocyte globulin induction, then maintenance tacrolimus and steroids for around three years. Rather than going through the commercial service, samples from three later patients were sequenced in-house on an Illumina MiSeq and processed with MiXCR. After intestinal transplantation, graft-versus-host and host-versus-graft alloreactive T cell clones in the graft, circulation and bone marrow were tracked using bulk TCR-beta CDR3 sequencing. A peak of at least 4% donor T cells among recipient peripheral blood mononuclear cells was the definition used for donor T cell macrochimerism.

Remarks on this clone: Its recognized antigen is unknown. Per-base qualities were not stored, and no clone one base away is much larger.

The time point label corresponds to: cells obtained before transplantation from donor or recipient. CD3+CD4+ and CD3+CD8+ populations were FACS-sorted from unstimulated pre-transplant donor and recipient cells taken from spleen or lymph nodes. Library construction relied on the immunoSEQ multiplex PCR assay. For most patients, genomic DNA was isolated with the Qiagen DNeasy Blood and Tissue Kit and shipped frozen to Adaptive Biotechnologies for TCR sequencing. Adaptive Biotechnologies carried out high-throughput TCR-beta CDR3 sequencing of genomic DNA for most patients. Concerning the study's data processing: Adaptive's ImmunoSEQ software was the source of the TCR sequencing data for over 15 patients, while a few other patients were processed with MiXCR and VDJtools. To correct CD4 versus CD8 sorting errors, any sequence found in both subsets at a frequency ratio below 5:1 was removed. CDR3 nucleotide sequences shared between donor and recipient were removed because the origin of such sequences could not be assigned. To count as alloreactive, a clone needed at least 2-fold expansion over unstimulated cells and a minimum CFSE-low frequency of 0.002% (template counts) or 0.001% (read counts). Mappable clones were those detected in sequenced pre-transplant spleen, lymph node, or MLR CFSE-low populations of the donor or recipient. The cumulative frequency of alloreactive clones was calculated as a percentage of all sequences, weighted by copy number. In TCRdb, the immuneACCESS table is reduced to in-frame sequences with V and J assigned. These tables do not hold every clone; where another copy was compared, an unresolved V gene accounts for under half, and the others remain unexplained. For V, J and clone size, that table is used; D and trimming come from the DNA. The sample data list some 120,000 clones, and 90% to 95% of these were observed just once. In total, the top ten clones hold 0.95% to 1.5% of the sample.

What the study reported, not specific to this receptor: GvH clones were detected in recipient bone marrow, and some of these GvH clones were observed earlier in ileal mucosa or blood, consistent with an intestinal mucosal origin. In patients with donor T cell macrochimerism, the allografts had high GvH to HvG T cell clonal ratios. The relatively low number and heterogeneity of intestinal transplant patients limited the conclusions. Peak levels of circulating GvH clones were associated with declines in HvG clones early after transplant.

There are 13 amino acids in the CDR3, from cysteine to phenylalanine inclusive. Solely the CDR3 DNA is kept, with 39 bases framed from the first base. From a lookup of the germline V gene (reference sequence), CDR1 and CDR2 are MNHEY and SMNVEV. V is cut by 1 base and J by 3 bases, and the space between the germline ends is 7 bases. In this chain, TRBV27 is recombined with TRBJ2-7, with a tentative D call of TRBD1 or TRBD2, each matching 5 bases. The source material was unstimulated CD8+ T cells sorted from spleen or lymph node cells, sampled before transplant. This sequence was found in a human donor who was the organ donor for an intestinal transplant. The base sequence is TGTGCCAGCAGTTTATGGGACGGCTACGAGCAGTACTTC. It specifies CASSLWDGYEQYF.